Shown below are 28 T cell receptor beta chains from a single sample sequenced in a study of cytomegalovirus exposure and HLA in healthy donors. PCR was performed using 60 Vbeta and 13 Jbeta primers. Method: immunoSEQ multiplex PCR; TCRdb's copy keeps in-frame clones and lacks some. Of 60,000 to 70,000 clones detected, about 70% appear once; the ten largest clones hold about a tenth. Specimen: PBMCs. The receptors here all came from a woman aged 30 to 39 in good health and CMV-seronegative.

The genes are TRBV2 and TRBJ1-1; D is unresolved. The CDR3 is 14 residues long. The V end was cut by 6 bases, the J end by 0 bases, with 11 bases between. Germline V lookup: CDR1 SNHLY, CDR2 FYNNEI. The CDR3 region has the DNA TGTGCCAGCAGAGATTCCGGGGTGAACACTGAAGCTTTCTTT. Residues: CASRDSGVNTEAFF.

This clone was observed a few times. The chain recombines TRBV2 with TRBJ1-2; 10 nucleotides agree with TRBD1. Per the germline V gene, CDR1 is SNHLY and CDR2 is FYNNEI. V lost 4 bases, J lost 3 bases, and 2 bases stayed unmatched. The CDR3 spans 14 residues. The DNA of the CDR3 is TGTGCCAGCAGTGCGGACAGGGGGGACTATGGCTACACCTTC. This translates into CASSADRGDYGYTF.

This sequence joins TRBV5-4 and TRBJ2-7; 7 nucleotides line up with TRBD2. Trimming removed 4 bases from V and 3 bases from J; junction bases left unmatched: 10. Looked up from germline, CDR1 is SGHNT and CDR2 is YYREEE (reference sequence). The CDR3 loop spans 15 amino acids. The CDR3 loop reads CASSPAGGSSYEQYF. CDR3 in DNA: TGTGCCAGCAGCCCGGCCGGGGGGTCCAGCTACGAGCAGTACTTC.

CDR3 nucleotide sequence: TGTGCCAGCAAACGGCAAATGGAGGATGGCTACACCTTC. This gives the protein CASKRQMEDGYTF. The chain has TRBV2 and TRBJ1-2; D is unresolved. V was cut by 7 bases and J by 6 bases, with 15 bases left in between. The CDR3 sequence is 13 residues long. Germline V CDR1 and CDR2: SNHLY, FYNNEI.

The chain uses TRBV19 and TRBJ1-5; D is uncertain. In germline, CDR1 is LNHDA, CDR2 SQIVND (reference sequence). V gave up 5 bases and J gave up 5 bases, with 13 bases separating them. The CDR3 totals 14 residues. The CDR3 DNA reads TGTGCCAGTAGTGTAAGGGAGAGGGATCAGCCCCAGCATTTT. Translating gives CASSVRERDQPQHF.

The chain links TRBV7-2 to TRBJ1-1, with TRBD1 as a possible D gene (6 bases). Germline V gene data show CDR1 as SGHTA and CDR2 as FQGNSA. Trimming removed 5 bases at V and 1 base at J, with 14 bases between. The CDR3 has 15 amino acids. The CDR3: CASSQTGHANTEAFF. DNA of the CDR3: TGTGCCAGCAGCCAGACAGGACACGCGAACACTGAAGCTTTCTTT.

With respect to this clone: The CDR3 end shows no conserved phenylalanine or tryptophan, and so a read error is likely. This chain links TRBV30 with TRBJ1-1; 9 bases line up with TRBD1. CDR3 size: 16 residues. The germline V gene has CDR1 GTSNPN and CDR2 SVGIG (reference sequence). Losses at the gene ends were 0 bases for V and 11 bases for J; bases not matched to a gene: 16. This chain's CDR3 is CAWSVLVHRGRPMAFV. The CDR3 coding sequence is TGTGCCTGGAGTGTTTTGGTACACAGGGGGCGGCCAATGGCTTTCGTT.

The gene calls are TRBV7-2 and TRBJ2-7, with TRBD2 identical over 8 bases. This CDR3 is built from 14 residues. With 1 base clipped from V and 2 bases from J, the junction kept 1 base outside the gene matches. Germline CDR1 SGHTA, CDR2 FQGNSA. The CDR3 reads CASSLERGPYEQYF. DNA for the CDR3: TGTGCCAGCAGCTTAGAGCGGGGGCCCTACGAGCAGTACTTC.

V is TRBV5-8 and J is TRBJ2-7; possibly TRBD1 for D (6 bases). From germline, CDR1 is SGHTS and CDR2 YDEGEE. The V and J ends lost 4 bases and 0 bases respectively, with 14 bases between them. The CDR3 runs to 15 residues. This chain's CDR3 is CASSPPQGSSYEQYF. CDR3 nucleotide sequence: TGTGCCAGCAGCCCCCCTCAGGGGTCCTCCTACGAGCAGTACTTC.

V is TRBV19 and J is TRBJ2-7; tentatively, D is TRBD2 (5 bases). Trimming left V 1 base short and J 0 bases short, with 7 bases between. The CDR3 is made up of 14 amino acids. CDR1 is LNHDA and CDR2 is SQIVND in the germline V gene (reference sequence). For the CDR3, the DNA is TGTGCCAGTAGTATAGGCGACTACTCCTACGAGCAGTACTTC. Its protein product is CASSIGDYSYEQYF. Drawing the rest from reference TRBV19 and TRBJ2-7, the complete variable domain is DGGITQSPKYLFRKEGQNVTLSCEQNLNHDAMYWYRQDPGQGLRLIYYSQIVNDFQKGDIAEGYSVSREKKESFPLTVTSAQKNPTAFYLCASSIGDYSYEQYFGPGTRLTVT.

V and J are TRBV28 and TRBJ1-2; TRBD1 is a possible D gene (5 bases). The CDR3 totals 14 residues. V lost 4 bases and J lost 6, with 15 bases in between. Germline V lookup: CDR1 MDHEN, CDR2 SYDVKM. CDR3 DNA: TGTGCCAGCAGTTGGACGGGAGGGACGAATGGCTACACCTTC. Translation: CASSWTGGTNGYTF.

This CDR3 is CASSFQPGGHEQYF. The DNA for the CDR3 is TGTGCCAGCAGCTTCCAACCGGGAGGGCACGAGCAGTACTTC. The rearrangement uses TRBV7-9 and TRBJ2-7, with TRBD2 matching 8 bases. The V and J ends lost 3 bases and 5 bases, in that order; junction bases with no gene match: 6. Germline CDR1 is SEHNR and CDR2 is FQNEAQ (reference sequence). The CDR3 runs to 14 residues.

The chain has TRBV27 and TRBJ1-1, with D unresolved. Germline V gene lookup returns CDR1 MNHEY and CDR2 SMNVEV (reference sequence). V was shortened by 8 bases and J by 1 base, with 14 bases between the two germline ends. The CDR3 totals 14 residues. CDR3 bases: TGTGCCAGCTCATATAGCAGCTCGAACACTGAAGCTTTCTTT. It encodes CASSYSSSNTEAFF.

V usage is TRBV30 and J usage is TRBJ2-7, with TRBD1 as a possible D gene (5 bases). CDR3 length: 15 residues. V shed 7 bases and J shed 5 bases, with 24 bases lying between them. Germline V lookup: CDR1 GTSNPN, CDR2 SVGIG (reference sequence). The CDR3 coding sequence is TGTGCCTCCGGGTACTATGCTATTAGGGGTCACGAGCAGTACTTC. It yields the protein CASGYYAIRGHEQYF.

This clone was counted a single time. The chain uses TRBV7-3 and TRBJ1-2; 8 nucleotides agree with TRBD1. V shed 9 bases and J 5 bases; nucleotides not matched to a gene: 20. CDR1 is SGHTA and CDR2 is FQGTGA in the germline V gene. This CDR3 is built from 17 residues. The CDR3 loop reads CARLETRGPKGRYGYTF. In nucleotides, the CDR3 is TGTGCCAGACTAGAAACCAGGGGGCCTAAAGGTAGATATGGCTACACCTTC.

V and J are TRBV4-2 and TRBJ2-1; 10 bases map to TRBD2. The CDR3 runs 16 residues. Germline assignment: CDR1 LGHNA and CDR2 YNFKEQ. V shed 0 bases and J 2 bases; nucleotides not matched to a gene: 1. CDR3 DNA: TGTGCCAGCAGCCAAGATGGGACTAGCGCCTACAATGAGCAGTTCTTC. This codes for CASSQDGTSAYNEQFF.

The chain carries TRBV7-9 and TRBJ2-2; no firm D call. This CDR3 is built from 12 residues. Germline V gene sequence: CDR1 SEHNR, CDR2 FQNEAQ (reference sequence). Between the trimmed V and J ends, which lost 8 bases and 6 bases, there was a span of 10 bases. The CDR3 DNA is TGTGCCAGCCCCCTAGGAGCCGGGGAGCTGTTTTTT. Amino acids: CASPLGAGELFF.

The rearrangement uses TRBV28 and TRBJ1-1; no clear D gene. The CDR3 is 13 residues long. V gave up 5 bases and J gave up 5 bases, with 12 bases separating them. Germline CDR1 and CDR2: MDHEN and SYDVKM. The CDR3 protein is CASSPSHFTEAFF. CDR3 coding DNA: TGTGCCAGCAGTCCATCCCATTTTACTGAAGCTTTCTTT.

This rearrangement joins TRBV2 to TRBJ1-5; D remains ambiguous. V was clipped by 6 bases and J by 0 bases, with 9 bases between them. CDR1 and CDR2 from the germline V gene are SNHLY and FYNNEI. The CDR3 has 14 amino acids. The CDR3 loop reads CASRARFSNQPQHF. For the CDR3, the DNA is TGTGCCAGCAGGGCCCGATTTAGCAATCAGCCCCAGCATTTT. The full variable domain, completed using reference TRBV2 and TRBJ1-5, is EPEVTQTPSHQVTQMGQEVILRCVPISNHLYFYWYRQILGQKVEFLVSFYNNEISEKSEIFDDQFSVERPDGSNFTLKIRSTKLEDSAMYFCASRARFSNQPQHFGDGTRLSIL.

This sequence joins TRBV18 and TRBJ2-7; maybe TRBD1 (6 bases). Trimming pared 3 bases from V and 1 base from J, leaving 16 bases between. The germline V gene encodes CDR1 KGHSH and CDR2 LQKENI. The CDR3 extends over 16 amino acids. This CDR3 is CASSPVGAGESYEQYF. The CDR3 nucleotides read TGTGCCAGCTCACCGGTTGGGGCAGGGGAGTCCTACGAGCAGTACTTC.

The count of this clone is one. The V gene is TRBV25-1, the J gene TRBJ2-3, with no clear D. V was trimmed by 6 bases and J by 1 base, leaving 20 bases between them. The CDR3 contains 17 residues. The germline V gene has CDR1 MGHDK and CDR2 SYGVNS. The CDR3 loop reads CASSPLEPLRGTDTQYF. For the CDR3, the DNA is TGTGCCAGCAGCCCGCTAGAGCCCCTACGGGGCACAGATACGCAGTATTTT.

The chain couples TRBV29-1 to TRBJ1-1, with TRBD1 identical over 7 bases. With 5 bases clipped from V and 3 bases from J, the junction kept 6 bases outside the gene matches. The germline V gene has CDR1 SQVTM and CDR2 ANQGSEA. The CDR3 length is 13 residues. The chain's CDR3 is CSVRSGTDTEAFF. DNA of the CDR3: TGCAGCGTTCGTTCTGGGACAGACACTGAAGCTTTCTTT.

V and J are TRBV5-1 and TRBJ2-3, with D uncertain. Between the trimmed V and J ends, which lost 0 bases and 6 bases, there was a span of 11 bases. Germline V lookup: CDR1 SGHRS, CDR2 YFSETQ. The CDR3 covers 14 residues. The CDR3 DNA reads TGCGCCAGCAGCTTGGCCCCGGTAACCGATACGCAGTATTTT. Amino acids: CASSLAPVTDTQYF. The full variable domain, completed using reference TRBV5-1 and TRBJ2-3, is KAGVTQTPRYLIKTRGQQVTLSCSPISGHRSVSWYQQTPGQGLQFLFEYFSETQRNKGNFPGRFSGRQFSNSRSEMNVSTLELGDSALYLCASSLAPVTDTQYFGPGTRLTVL.

This clone was observed a handful of times. The chain combines TRBV19 with TRBJ2-2, with TRBD2 matching 12 bases. Trimming took 3 bases from V and 3 from J; bases not matched to a gene: 2. This CDR3 spans 16 amino acids. CDR1 is LNHDA, CDR2 SQIVND, per germline (reference sequence). Here the CDR3 reads CASSILAGGYTGELFF. The CDR3 region has the DNA TGTGCCAGTAGTATCCTAGCGGGGGGGTACACCGGGGAGCTGTTTTTT.

The chain recombines TRBV4-1 with TRBJ1-2; 7 nucleotides agree with TRBD1. The trim removed 4 bases at V and 6 bases at J, leaving 8 bases unmatched. Germline V CDR1 and CDR2: MGHRA, YSYEKL. The CDR3 covers 14 residues. In DNA, the CDR3 is TGCGCCAGCAGCCTACCACAGGGGTTGGATGGCTACACCTTC. It specifies CASSLPQGLDGYTF.

The chain employs TRBV7-9 and TRBJ2-2; TRBD1 might be the D (8 bases). The CDR3 has 15 residues. Germline V lookup: CDR1 SEHNR, CDR2 FQNEAQ (reference sequence). The ends were cut back, 5 bases at V and 4 bases at J, with 14 bases in the middle. CDR3 loop: CASSLQGGGTGELFF. The CDR3 DNA reads as TGTGCCAGCAGCCTACAGGGGGGGGGCACCGGGGAGCTGTTTTTT. Looking up the rest from reference TRBV7-9 and TRBJ2-2 gives the full variable domain: DTGVSQNPRHKITKRGQNVTFRCDPISEHNRLYWYRQTLGQGPEFLTYFQNEAQLEKSRLLSDRFSAERPKGSFSTLEIQRTEQGDSAMYLCASSLQGGGTGELFFGEGSRLTVL.

The rearrangement joins TRBV2 to TRBJ1-4; 12 bases map to TRBD1. V shed 5 bases, J shed 7 bases, and the junction held 8 bases outside the gene matches. Germline V gene lookup returns CDR1 SNHLY and CDR2 FYNNEI. The CDR3 runs 16 residues. The DNA for the CDR3 is TGTGCCAGCAGTAGGGACAGGGGGCTAATCGGTGAAAAACTGTTTTTT. This encodes CASSRDRGLIGEKLFF.

This chain uses TRBV6-1 with TRBJ2-5, with 13 bases fitting TRBD2. The CDR3 runs to 18 residues. CDR1 is MNHNS and CDR2 is SASEGT in the germline V gene. V was clipped by 0 bases and J by 5 bases; unmatched bases: 9. Here the CDR3 DNA reads TGTGCCAGCAGTGAAGCCGGACTAGCGGGGGCCGAGAGGGAGACCCAGTACTTC. This encodes CASSEAGLAGAERETQYF.